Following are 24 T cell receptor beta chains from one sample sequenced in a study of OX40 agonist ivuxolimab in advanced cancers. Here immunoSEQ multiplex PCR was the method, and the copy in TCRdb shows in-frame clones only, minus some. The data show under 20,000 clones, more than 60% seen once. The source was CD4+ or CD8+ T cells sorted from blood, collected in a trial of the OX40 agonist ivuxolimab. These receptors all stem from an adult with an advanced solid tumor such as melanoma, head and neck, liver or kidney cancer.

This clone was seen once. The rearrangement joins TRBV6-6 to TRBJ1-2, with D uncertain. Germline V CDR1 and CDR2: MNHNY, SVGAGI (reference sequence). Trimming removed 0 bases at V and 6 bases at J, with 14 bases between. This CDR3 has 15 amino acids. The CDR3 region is CASSYSSLDRDGYTF. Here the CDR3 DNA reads TGTGCCAGCAGTTACTCCAGCCTGGATCGGGATGGCTACACCTTC.

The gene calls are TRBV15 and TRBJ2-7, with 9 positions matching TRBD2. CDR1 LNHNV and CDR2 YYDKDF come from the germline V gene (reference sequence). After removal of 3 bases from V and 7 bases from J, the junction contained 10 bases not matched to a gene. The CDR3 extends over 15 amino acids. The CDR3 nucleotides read TGTGCCACCAGCAGGGAACGCAGCGGGGGGCGTGAGCAGTACTTC. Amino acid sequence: CATSRERSGGREQYF.

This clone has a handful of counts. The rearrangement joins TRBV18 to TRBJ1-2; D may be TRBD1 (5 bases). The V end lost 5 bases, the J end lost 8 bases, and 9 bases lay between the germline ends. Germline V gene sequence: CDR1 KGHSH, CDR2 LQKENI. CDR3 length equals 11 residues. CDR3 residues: CASSSGYGYTF. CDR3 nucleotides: TGTGCCAGCTCATCAGGGTACGGCTACACCTTC.

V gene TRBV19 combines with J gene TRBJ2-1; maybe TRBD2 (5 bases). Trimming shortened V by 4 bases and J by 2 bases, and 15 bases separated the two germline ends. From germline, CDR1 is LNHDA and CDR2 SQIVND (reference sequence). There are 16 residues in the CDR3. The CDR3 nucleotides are TGTGCCAGTAGTAGTTCTGACTATTCGGCCTACAATGAGCAGTTCTTC. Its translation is CASSSSDYSAYNEQFF.

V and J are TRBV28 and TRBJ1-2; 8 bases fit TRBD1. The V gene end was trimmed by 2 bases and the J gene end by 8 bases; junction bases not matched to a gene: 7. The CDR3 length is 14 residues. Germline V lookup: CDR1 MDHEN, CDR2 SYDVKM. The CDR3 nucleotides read TGTGCCAGCAGTTTAGCCGGGACAGGCAGAGGCTACACCTTC. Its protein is CASSLAGTGRGYTF.

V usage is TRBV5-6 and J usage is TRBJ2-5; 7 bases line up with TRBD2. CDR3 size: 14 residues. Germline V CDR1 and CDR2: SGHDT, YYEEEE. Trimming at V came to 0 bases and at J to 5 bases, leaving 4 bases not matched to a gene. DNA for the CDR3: TGTGCCAGCAGCTTGGGGGGGACTATCGAGACCCAGTACTTC. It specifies CASSLGGTIETQYF.

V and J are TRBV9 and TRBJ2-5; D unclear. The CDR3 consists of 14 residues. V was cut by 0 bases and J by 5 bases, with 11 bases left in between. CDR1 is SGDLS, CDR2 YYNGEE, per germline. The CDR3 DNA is TGTGCCAGCAGCGTAGGGGTCGTTGGGGAGACCCAGTACTTC. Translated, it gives CASSVGVVGETQYF. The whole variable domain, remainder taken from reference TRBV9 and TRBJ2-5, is DSGVTQTPKHLITATGQRVTLRCSPRSGDLSVYWYQQSLDQGLQFLIQYYNGEERAKGNILERFSAQQFPDLHSELNLSSLELGDSALYFCASSVGVVGETQYFGPGTRLLVL.

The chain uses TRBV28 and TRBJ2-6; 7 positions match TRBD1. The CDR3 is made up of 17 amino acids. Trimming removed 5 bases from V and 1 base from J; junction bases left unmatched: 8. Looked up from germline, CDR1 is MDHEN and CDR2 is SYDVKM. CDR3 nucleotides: TGTGCCAGCAGTAGGACAGGATCGTCGTCTGGGGCCAACGTCCTGACTTTC. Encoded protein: CASSRTGSSSGANVLTF. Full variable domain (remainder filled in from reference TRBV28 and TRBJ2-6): DVKVTQSSRYLVKRTGEKVFLECVQDMDHENMFWYRQDPGLGLRLIYFSYDVKMKEKGDIPEGYSVSREKKERFSLILESASTNQTSMYLCASSRTGSSSGANVLTFGAGSRLTVL.

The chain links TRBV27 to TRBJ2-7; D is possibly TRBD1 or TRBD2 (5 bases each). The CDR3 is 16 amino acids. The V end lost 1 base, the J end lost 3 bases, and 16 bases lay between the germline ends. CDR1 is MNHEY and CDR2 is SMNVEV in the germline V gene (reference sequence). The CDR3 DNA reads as TGTGCCAGCAGTTTATTGTGGGACCCCAGGATCTACGAGCAGTACTTC. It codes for CASSLLWDPRIYEQYF.

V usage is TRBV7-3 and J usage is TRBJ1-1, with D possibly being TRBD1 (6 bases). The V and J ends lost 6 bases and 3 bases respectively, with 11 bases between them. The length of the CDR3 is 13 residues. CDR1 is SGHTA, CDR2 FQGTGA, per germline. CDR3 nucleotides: TGTGCCAGCAGAAGTACAGGGCACACTGAAGCTTTCTTT. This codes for CASRSTGHTEAFF.

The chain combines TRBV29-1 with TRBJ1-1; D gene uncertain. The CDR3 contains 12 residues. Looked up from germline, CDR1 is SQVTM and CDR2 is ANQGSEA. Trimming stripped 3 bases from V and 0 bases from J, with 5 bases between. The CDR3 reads CSVEVMNTEAFF. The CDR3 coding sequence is TGCAGCGTTGAGGTCATGAACACTGAAGCTTTCTTT.

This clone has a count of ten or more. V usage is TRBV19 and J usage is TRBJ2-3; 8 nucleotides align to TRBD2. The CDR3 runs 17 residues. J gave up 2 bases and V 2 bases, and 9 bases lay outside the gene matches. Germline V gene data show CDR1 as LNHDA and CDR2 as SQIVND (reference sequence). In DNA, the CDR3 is TGTGCCAGTAGTATATGGAGCGGGAGCTCTGACACAGATACGCAGTATTTT. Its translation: CASSIWSGSSDTDTQYF.

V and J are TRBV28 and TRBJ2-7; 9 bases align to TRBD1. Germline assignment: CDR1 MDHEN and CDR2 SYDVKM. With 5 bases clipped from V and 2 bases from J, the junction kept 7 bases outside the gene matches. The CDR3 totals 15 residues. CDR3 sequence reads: CASSMGTGLAYEQYF. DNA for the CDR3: TGTGCCAGCAGTATGGGGACAGGGTTGGCCTACGAGCAGTACTTC.

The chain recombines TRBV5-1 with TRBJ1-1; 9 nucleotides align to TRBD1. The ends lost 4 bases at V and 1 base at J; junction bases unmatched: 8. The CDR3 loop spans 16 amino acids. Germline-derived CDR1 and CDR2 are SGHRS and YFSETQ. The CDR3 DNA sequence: TGCGCCAGCAGCCCCCGAATACAGGGGGCGAACACTGAAGCTTTCTTT. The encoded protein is CASSPRIQGANTEAFF.

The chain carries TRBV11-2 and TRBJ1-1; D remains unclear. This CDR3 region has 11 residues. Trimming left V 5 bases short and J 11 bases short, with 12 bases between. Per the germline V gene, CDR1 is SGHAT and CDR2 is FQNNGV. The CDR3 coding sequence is TGTGCCAGCAGCCCGGGTCCGGGGGCTTTCTTT. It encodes CASSPGPGAFF.

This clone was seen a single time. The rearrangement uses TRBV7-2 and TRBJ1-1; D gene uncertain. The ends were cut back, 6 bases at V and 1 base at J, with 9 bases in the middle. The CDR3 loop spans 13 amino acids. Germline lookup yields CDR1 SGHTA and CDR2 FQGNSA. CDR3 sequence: CASSPDGNTEAFF. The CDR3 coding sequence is TGTGCCAGCAGTCCCGACGGGAACACTGAAGCTTTCTTT.

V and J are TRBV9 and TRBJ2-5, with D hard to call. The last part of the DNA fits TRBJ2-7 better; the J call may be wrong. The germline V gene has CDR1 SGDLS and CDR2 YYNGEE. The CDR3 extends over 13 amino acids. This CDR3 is CASSLGGGYEQYF. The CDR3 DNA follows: TGTGCCAGCAGCCTTGGTGGTGGCTACGAGCAGTACTTC.

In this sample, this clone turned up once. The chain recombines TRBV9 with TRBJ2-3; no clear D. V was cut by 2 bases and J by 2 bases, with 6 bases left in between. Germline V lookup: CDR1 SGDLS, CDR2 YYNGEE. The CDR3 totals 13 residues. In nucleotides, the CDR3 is TGTGCCAGCAGCGTCCGATTCACAGATACGCAGTATTTT. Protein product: CASSVRFTDTQYF.

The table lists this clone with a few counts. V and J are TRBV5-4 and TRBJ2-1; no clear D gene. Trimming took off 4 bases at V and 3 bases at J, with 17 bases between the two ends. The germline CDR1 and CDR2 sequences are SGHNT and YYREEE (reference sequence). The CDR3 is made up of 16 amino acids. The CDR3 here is CASSLRLGIFYNEQFF. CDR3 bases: TGTGCCAGCAGCCTCCGACTGGGGATTTTCTACAATGAGCAGTTCTTC.

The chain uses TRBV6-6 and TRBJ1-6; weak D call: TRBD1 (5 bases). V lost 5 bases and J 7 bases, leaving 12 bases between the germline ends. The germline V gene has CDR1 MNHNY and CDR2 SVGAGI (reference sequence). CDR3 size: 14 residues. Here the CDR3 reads CASSTDRENSPLHF. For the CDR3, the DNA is TGTGCCAGCAGTACCGACAGAGAAAATTCACCCCTCCACTTT.

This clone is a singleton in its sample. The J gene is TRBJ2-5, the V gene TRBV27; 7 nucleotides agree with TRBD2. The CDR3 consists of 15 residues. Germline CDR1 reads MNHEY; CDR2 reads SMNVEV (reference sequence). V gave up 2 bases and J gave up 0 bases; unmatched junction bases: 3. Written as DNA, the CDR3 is TGTGCCAGCAGTTTAGCCCTAGCGGACCAAGAGACCCAGTACTTC. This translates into CASSLALADQETQYF.

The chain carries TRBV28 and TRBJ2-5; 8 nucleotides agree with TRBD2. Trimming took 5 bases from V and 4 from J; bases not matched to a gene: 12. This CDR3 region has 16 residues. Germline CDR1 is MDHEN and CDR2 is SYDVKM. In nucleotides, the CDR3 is TGTGCCAGCAGTCCCACCAGCGGGAGTTGGGGAGAGACCCAGTACTTC. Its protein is CASSPTSGSWGETQYF.

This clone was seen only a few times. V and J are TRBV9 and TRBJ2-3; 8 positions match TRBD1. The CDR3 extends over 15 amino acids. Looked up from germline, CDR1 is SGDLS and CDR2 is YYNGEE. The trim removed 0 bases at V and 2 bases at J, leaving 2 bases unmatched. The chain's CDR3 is CASSVETGDTDTQYF. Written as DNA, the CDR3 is TGTGCCAGCAGCGTAGAGACAGGGGACACAGATACGCAGTATTTT. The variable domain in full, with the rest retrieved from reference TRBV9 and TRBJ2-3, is DSGVTQTPKHLITATGQRVTLRCSPRSGDLSVYWYQQSLDQGLQFLIQYYNGEERAKGNILERFSAQQFPDLHSELNLSSLELGDSALYFCASSVETGDTDTQYFGPGTRLTVL.

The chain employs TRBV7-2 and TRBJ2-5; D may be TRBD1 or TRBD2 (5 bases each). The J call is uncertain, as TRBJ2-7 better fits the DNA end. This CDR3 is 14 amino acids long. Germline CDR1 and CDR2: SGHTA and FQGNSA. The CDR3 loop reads CASTPGTYSYEQYF. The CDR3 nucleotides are TGTGCCAGCACACCGGGGACGTACTCCTACGAGCAGTACTTC.